One and the same sample provided the 21 T cell receptor beta chains below, sequenced in a study of T cells in Graves' hyperthyroidism and ophthalmopathy (dated by TCRdb to about 2019). Libraries were constructed by multiplex PCR. TCRdb records Illumina HiSeq 2000 as the sequencer. Amplification of TCR beta CDR3 regions was carried out from RNA transcripts. A first-round RT-PCR of the TCR CDR3 used the HTBI primer set with the Qiagen OneStep RT-PCR kit. TCRdb reprocessing: public reads trimmed at Q25 with fastp, clones called with MiXCR, in-frame beta chains kept. Rows merge per CDR3 protein into single entries with the most common DNA and genes. The sample profile shows about 560,000 distinct CDR3 sequences; 35% to 55% of them were found once. The ten largest clones add up to approximately 8.2% of the sample. The sequencing input was peripheral blood or thyroid tissue (not recorded which). These receptors came from a woman in her late teens or twenties with Graves' hyperthyroidism. Donor details come from another sample of the same person, matched by shared clones.

This clonotype was found a few times. J is TRBJ2-7 and V is TRBV7-8; the match to TRBD1 covers 10 bases. The CDR3 runs to 13 residues. The junction had 4 bases not matched to a gene; V was cut back by 8 bases and J by 3 bases. Germline V gene sequence: CDR1 SGHVS, CDR2 FQNEAQ. CDR3: CASLGQGSYEQYF. The CDR3 region has the DNA TGTGCCAGCCTGGGACAGGGGAGCTACGAGCAGTACTTC.

The chain has TRBV5-1 and TRBJ1-5; no firm D call. Germline CDR1 is SGHRS and CDR2 is YFSETQ. The CDR3 has 13 amino acids. Trimming cost V 1 base and J 3 bases, with 5 bases left between them. The CDR3 region has the DNA TGCGCCAGCAGCTTGATGTACAATCAGCCCCAGCATTTT. Translating gives CASSLMYNQPQHF.

J is TRBJ2-7 and V is TRBV24-1; TRBD2 is a possible D gene (6 bases). The last part of the DNA fits TRBJ2-1 better; the J call may be wrong. Germline-derived CDR1 and CDR2 are KGHDR and SFDVKD. The CDR3 is 13 residues long. CDR3 sequence reads: CASSMGGSNEQFF. CDR3 bases: TGTGCCAGTAGTATGGGGGGTAGCAATGAGCAGTTCTTC.

About this clonotype: Relative to the germline gene, one junction end is altered; a read error may explain this. V and J are TRBV25-1 and TRBJ1-1; D is possibly TRBD1 (5 bases). The CDR3 runs to 13 residues. CDR1 is MGHDK and CDR2 is SYGVNS in the germline V gene. CDR3 amino acids: CASSLGERREAFF. The CDR3 DNA follows: TGCGCCAGCAGCTTGGGGGAGCGAAGGGAAGCTTTCTTT.

Of note for this clonotype: This clone may be a read error of a much larger clone one base away. The chain links TRBV10-3 to TRBJ1-5; TRBD1 aligns across 10 bases. Germline trimming cut 4 bases from V and 3 bases from J; bases unmatched to any gene: 6. Germline loops: CDR1 ENHRY, CDR2 SYGVKD. The CDR3 sequence is 16 residues long. CDR3 bases: TGTGCCATCAGTGGACAGGGGGCGCGGGACAATCAGCCCCAGCATTTT. Translated, it gives CAISGQGARDNQPQHF.

With respect to this clonotype: The germline gene is not matched at one end of the junction; a read error may be the cause. The V call is TRBV10-3, the J call TRBJ1-2; TRBD1 agrees at 9 bases. From germline, CDR1 is ENHRY and CDR2 SYGVKD. The CDR3 loop spans 14 amino acids. CDR3 sequence reads: CASSGTGIPYGYTF. The CDR3 nucleotides are TGTGCCAGCAGTGGGACAGGGATTCCCTATGGCTACACCTTC.

V and J are TRBV7-4 and TRBJ1-2; D gene ambiguous. Per the germline V gene, CDR1 is SGHVT and CDR2 is SQSDAQ. The CDR3 loop spans 13 amino acids. Trimming took 7 bases from V and 4 from J, leaving 13 bases between them. The CDR3 DNA follows: TGTGCCAGCAACGCCCCAGAGCTCTATGGCTACACCTTC. Residues: CASNAPELYGYTF. Combining the CDR3 with reference TRBV7-4 and TRBJ1-2 gives the whole variable domain GAGVSQSPRYKVAKRGRDVALRCDSISGHVTLYWYRQTLGQGSEVLTYSQSDAQRDKSGRPSGRFSAERPERSVSTLKIQRTEQGDSAVYLCASNAPELYGYTFGSGTRLTVV.

The gene calls are TRBV20-1 and TRBJ2-7; D perhaps matches TRBD2 (5 bases). The CDR3 has 14 amino acids. Germline loops: CDR1 DFQATT, CDR2 SNEGSKA (reference sequence). V was cut by 5 bases and J by 0 bases, with 14 bases left in between. CDR3 nucleotide sequence: TGCAGTGCTTGGGTGGCGGGCAGCTCCTACGAGCAGTACTTC. This encodes CSAWVAGSSYEQYF.

The V gene is TRBV20-1, the J gene TRBJ2-5, with D unresolved. Germline assignment: CDR1 DFQATT and CDR2 SNEGSKA (reference sequence). V was trimmed by 0 bases and J by 5 bases, leaving 10 bases between them. The CDR3 runs 13 residues. CDR3 sequence reads: CSARDTGWETQYF. The CDR3 nucleotides are TGCAGTGCTAGAGATACCGGGTGGGAGACCCAGTACTTC.

This clonotype was recorded only once. The chain uses TRBV24-1 and TRBJ2-5; possibly TRBD2 for D (6 bases). This CDR3 comprises 16 residues. V lost 3 bases to trimming and J lost 4 bases, with 17 bases between them. Germline V lookup: CDR1 KGHDR, CDR2 SFDVKD. The CDR3 loop reads CATSDPNLALGETQYF. The CDR3 DNA follows: TGTGCCACCAGTGATCCGAATCTAGCGTTAGGAGAGACCCAGTACTTC.

Notes on this clonotype: A much larger clone differs by one base, so this may be a read error. The chain couples TRBV7-2 to TRBJ2-7; D possibly matches TRBD1 or TRBD2 (5 bases each). The CDR3 covers 15 residues. CDR1 is SGHTA and CDR2 is FQGNSA in the germline V gene. The V end was cut by 3 bases, the J end by 2 bases, with 14 bases between. CDR3 in amino acids: CASSFVGRATYEQYF. In nucleotides, the CDR3 is TGTGCCAGCAGCTTTGTGGGGCGGGCAACCTACGAGCAGTACTTC.

Details on this clonotype: The CDR3 carries no conserved terminal phenylalanine or tryptophan, so it likely arises from a read error. The chain carries TRBV7-2 and TRBJ1-2; TRBD1 is a possible D gene (5 bases). Per the germline V gene, CDR1 is SGHTA and CDR2 is FQGNSA. Trimming removed 2 bases at V and 2 bases at J, with 12 bases between. This CDR3 contains 15 residues. This CDR3 is CASSLRGRVNYGYTS. The CDR3 DNA follows: TGTGCCAGCAGCTTACGGGGACGGGTGAACTATGGCTACACCTCC.

The rearrangement uses TRBV11-1 and TRBJ1-4, with D uncertain. V lost 1 base and J lost 5, with 11 bases in between. The CDR3 runs to 15 residues. Germline CDR1 and CDR2: SGHAT and FQDESV (reference sequence). The DNA for the CDR3 is TGTGCCAGCAGCTTAGATGCGGGTTTAAATGAAAAACTGTTTTTT. Translation gives CASSLDAGLNEKLFF.

V gene TRBV19 combines with J gene TRBJ2-7, with 7 bases lining up with TRBD2. V shed 3 bases and J 4 bases; nucleotides not matched to a gene: 21. This CDR3 has 19 amino acids. Germline CDR1 reads LNHDA; CDR2 reads SQIVND (reference sequence). This chain's CDR3 is CASSITGRSGSSFPYEQYF. The CDR3 DNA reads as TGTGCCAGTAGTATTACGGGACGTAGCGGGTCATCCTTCCCGTACGAGCAGTACTTC.

The chain is built from TRBV25-1 and TRBJ2-2; TRBD2 aligns across 12 bases. The CDR3 is made up of 17 amino acids. V shed 5 bases, J shed 2 bases, and the junction held 6 bases outside the gene matches. Germline loops: CDR1 MGHDK, CDR2 SYGVNS. CDR3 residues: CASSFRTSGDNTGELFF. Written as DNA, the CDR3 is TGTGCCAGCAGTTTCAGGACTAGCGGGGACAACACCGGGGAGCTGTTTTTT.

This clonotype occurred many times. The chain is built from TRBV7-8 and TRBJ2-5, with D perhaps TRBD2 (6 bases). Germline CDR1 SGHVS, CDR2 FQNEAQ. The CDR3 extends over 13 amino acids. V lost 1 base to trimming and J lost 5 bases, with 8 bases between them. The DNA of the CDR3 is TGTGCCAGCAGCTTAGGCGGGACGGAGACCCAGTACTTC. It encodes CASSLGGTETQYF.

This clonotype came up a few times. The chain employs TRBV7-6 and TRBJ2-7, with D tentatively TRBD2 (5 bases). Germline lookup yields CDR1 SGHVS and CDR2 FNYEAQ. The CDR3 has 13 amino acids. Trimming shortened V by 5 bases and J by 5 bases, and 13 bases separated the two germline ends. The CDR3 is CASSQGILDEQYF. For the CDR3, the DNA is TGTGCCAGCAGCCAAGGGATACTAGACGAGCAGTACTTC. Variable domain in full (rest from reference TRBV7-6 and TRBJ2-7): GAGVSQSPRYKVTKRGQDVALRCDPISGHVSLYWYRQALGQGPEFLTYFNYEAQQDKSGLPNDRFSAERPEGSISTLTIQRTEQRDSAMYRCASSQGILDEQYFGPGTRLTVT.

Comment on this clonotype: An end of the junction differs from the germline gene, which may be a read error. This chain links TRBV2 with TRBJ2-7; 7 bases fit TRBD2. The CDR3 loop spans 14 amino acids. The germline V gene encodes CDR1 SNHLY and CDR2 FYNNEI. CDR3 nucleotide sequence: TGTGCCAGCAGCCCGGGACTAATCTCCGACGAGCAGTACTTC. It codes for CASSPGLISDEQYF. Using reference TRBV2 and TRBJ2-7 for the parts outside the CDR3, the full variable domain is EPEVTQTPSHQVTQMGQEVILRCVPISNHLYFYWYRQILGQKVEFLVSFYNNEISEKSEIFDDQFSVERPDGSNFTLKIRSTKLEDSAMYFCASSPGLISDEQYFGPGTRLTVT.

On this clonotype itself: With a much larger clone just one base away, this may be a read error. The rearrangement joins TRBV4-2 to TRBJ2-5; TRBD2 matches at 12 bases. The junction had 10 bases not matched to a gene; V was cut back by 6 bases and J by 2 bases. Germline V gene data show CDR1 as LGHNA and CDR2 as YNFKEQ. The CDR3 is 17 amino acids. The CDR3 here is CASSRLAGGRRQETQYF. CDR3 coding DNA: TGTGCCAGCAGTCGGCTAGCGGGAGGGAGGAGGCAAGAGACCCAGTACTTC.

J is TRBJ1-5 and V is TRBV6-5; no reliable D call. The germline V gene encodes CDR1 MNHEY and CDR2 SVGAGI. V lost 4 bases, J lost 5 bases, and 6 bases lay in between. This CDR3 has 12 amino acids. CDR3 residues: CASSSDDQPQHF. The DNA of the CDR3 is TGTGCCAGCAGTTCCGACGATCAGCCCCAGCATTTT.

This clonotype was counted ten times or more. Given a much more abundant clone one base away, this may be a read error. The CDR3 region is CASSLSLSYEQYF. The CDR3 DNA reads as TGTGCCAGCAGCTTATCCCTCTCCTACGAGCAGTACTTC. V gene TRBV7-9 combines with J gene TRBJ2-7; D is unresolved. In germline, CDR1 is SEHNR, CDR2 FQNEAQ (reference sequence). The V end lost 2 bases, the J end lost 0 bases, and 5 bases lay between the germline ends. There are 13 residues in the CDR3. The complete variable domain, with remaining parts taken from reference TRBV7-9 and TRBJ2-7, reads DTGVSQNPRHKITKRGQNVTFRCDPISEHNRLYWYRQTLGQGPEFLTYFQNEAQLEKSRLLSDRFSAERPKGSFSTLEIQRTEQGDSAMYLCASSLSLSYEQYFGPGTRLTVT.